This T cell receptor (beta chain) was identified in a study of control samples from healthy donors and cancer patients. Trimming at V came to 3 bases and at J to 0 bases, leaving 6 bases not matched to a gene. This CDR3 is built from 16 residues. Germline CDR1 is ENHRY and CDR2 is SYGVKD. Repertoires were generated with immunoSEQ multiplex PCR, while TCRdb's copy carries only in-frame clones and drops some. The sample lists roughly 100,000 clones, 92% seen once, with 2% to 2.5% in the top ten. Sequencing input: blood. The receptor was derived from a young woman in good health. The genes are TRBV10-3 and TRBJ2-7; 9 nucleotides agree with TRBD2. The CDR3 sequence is CAISDRRLAVSYEQYF. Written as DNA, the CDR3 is TGTGCCATCAGTGACCGACGACTAGCGGTCTCCTACGAGCAGTACTTC.